This section outlines one TCR beta chain sequence together with its context. The sample originates from a study of sequential checkpoint blockade in melanoma. Study details: Patients were randomized 1:1 to nivolumab-then-ipilimumab or ipilimumab-then-nivolumab first-line. After both sequences, patients received maintenance nivolumab.

The method was immunoSEQ multiplex PCR; TCRdb's version includes in-frame clones alone and lacks a portion of them. There are tens of thousands of clones in the sample; around 80% occur only once, and 27% lies in the top ten. Germline V CDR1 and CDR2: MRHNA, SNTAGT. Trimming removed 2 bases from V and 0 bases from J, with 10 bases in between. This CDR3 is built from 15 residues. Noted treatment: randomized to nivolumab then ipilimumab (arm A) or the reverse (arm B). DNA-damaging chemotherapy had not been given to any patient beforehand. Live CD3+CD8+ CD19− CD56− cells were sorted from PBMCs. The clonotype originates from a human donor with melanoma. The sequencing here drew on CD8+ T cells sorted from blood (inferred from file names), taken from a patient given nivolumab and ipilimumab in sequence. This chain uses TRBV6-4 with TRBJ1-2; D is unclear. The CDR3 bases are TGTGCCAGCAGTGACCGAGCCAATACTAACTATGGCTACACCTTC. Translated, it gives CASSDRANTNYGYTF.